This T cell receptor (beta chain) is drawn from a study of blood T cell repertoires in COVID-19. Overall study: Acute and convalescent COVID-19 specimens originated in the United States, Italy and Spain. T cells, B-cell-depleted T cells, or PBMCs supplied cDNA or gDNA.

Original processing notes: Scientists estimated how many nucleated cells there were by amplifying reference gene primers. Clones were sequenced by immunoSEQ multiplex PCR, and TCRdb holds only the in-frame ones, with some missing. For V, J and clone size, that table is used; D and trimming come from the DNA. Of about 140,000 clones in the sample, about 92% were seen once. The germline V gene encodes CDR1 LNHNV and CDR2 YYDKDF (reference sequence). V was trimmed by 1 base and J by 2 bases, leaving 7 bases between them. The CDR3 sequence is 14 residues long. The sequence was obtained from a human donor in a cohort sampled during active COVID-19. This rearrangement joins TRBV15 to TRBJ2-3; D is undetermined. Material for sequencing was peripheral blood. The CDR3 sequence is CATSRVGYTDTQYF. CDR3 sequence (DNA): TGTGCCACCAGCAGAGTCGGGTACACAGATACGCAGTATTTT.